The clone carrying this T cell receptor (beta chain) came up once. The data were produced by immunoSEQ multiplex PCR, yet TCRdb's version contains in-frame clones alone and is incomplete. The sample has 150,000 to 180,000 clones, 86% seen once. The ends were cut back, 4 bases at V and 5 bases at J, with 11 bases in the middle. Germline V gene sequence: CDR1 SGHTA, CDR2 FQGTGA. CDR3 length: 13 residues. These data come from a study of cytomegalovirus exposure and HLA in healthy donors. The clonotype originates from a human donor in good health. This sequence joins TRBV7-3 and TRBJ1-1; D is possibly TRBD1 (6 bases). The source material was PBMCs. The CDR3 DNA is TGTGCCAGCAGCTCAAACAGGGAGACTGAAGCTTTCTTT. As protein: CASSSNRETEAFF.